The 14 T cell receptor beta chains presented below share a single source sample, sequenced in a study of cytotoxic CD8 clonotypes in ibrutinib-treated CLL. Profiled with immunoSEQ multiplex PCR; TCRdb holds only in-frame clones, not every one. The sample comprises over 130,000 clones, about 84% of which are singletons, and approximately 7.6% rests with the top ten. The sequencing used PBMCs, collected after 36 months of ibrutinib treatment. The receptors derive from a human donor with chronic lymphocytic leukemia.

This chain joins TRBV5-1 and TRBJ2-3, with D perhaps given as TRBD1 or TRBD2 (5 bases each). The germline gives CDR1 SGHRS, CDR2 YFSETQ. With 4 bases removed from V and 6 bases from J, the gap between germline ends came to 15 bases. This CDR3 region has 14 residues. The CDR3 region has the DNA TGCGCCAGCAGCCAAGGGACCGCAACTGATACGCAGTATTTT. Translating gives CASSQGTATDTQYF.

J is TRBJ1-2 and V is TRBV7-2, with no clear D. Germline CDR1 SGHTA, CDR2 FQGNSA. The CDR3 has 14 residues. Trimming removed 4 bases from V and 0 bases from J, with 9 bases in between. The CDR3 reads CASSSDTANYGYTF. CDR3 DNA sequence: TGTGCCAGCAGCTCAGACACAGCTAACTATGGCTACACCTTC.

CDR3 residues: CASSLSTVGETQYF. CDR3 in DNA: TGCGCCAGCAGCTTGTCGACTGTCGGAGAGACCCAGTACTTC. V gene TRBV5-1 combines with J gene TRBJ2-5, with D hard to call. The CDR3 covers 14 residues. Looked up from germline, CDR1 is SGHRS and CDR2 is YFSETQ. Trimming cost V 1 base and J 4 bases, with 11 bases left between them.

V usage is TRBV9 and J usage is TRBJ1-1; TRBD1 aligns across 7 bases. The CDR3 runs 17 residues. V gave up 4 bases and J gave up 4 bases; unmatched junction bases: 16. Germline V gene sequence: CDR1 SGDLS, CDR2 YYNGEE. The DNA for the CDR3 is TGTGCCAGCAGCCGACGGGGAGGGGGCACAGGGAGCACTGAAGCTTTCTTT. It yields the protein CASSRRGGGTGSTEAFF.

The V and J genes are TRBV2 and TRBJ1-1, with D maybe TRBD1 (6 bases). The germline V gene has CDR1 SNHLY and CDR2 FYNNEI. This CDR3 contains 12 residues. Trimming removed 8 bases from V and 4 bases from J, with 11 bases in between. DNA for the CDR3: TGTGCCAGCGGGGGGGCGGGCACTGAAGCTTTCTTT. Amino acid sequence: CASGGAGTEAFF.

This sequence joins TRBV9 and TRBJ2-7, with 7 bases lining up with TRBD2. This CDR3 contains 14 residues. Germline values: CDR1 SGDLS, CDR2 YYNGEE. The V segment lost 0 bases and the J segment 4 bases; nucleotides outside the gene matches: 4. The CDR3 region is CASSVGGGTYEQYF. CDR3 DNA: TGTGCCAGCAGCGTAGGCGGGGGTACATACGAGCAGTACTTC.

The gene calls are TRBV5-1 and TRBJ2-7; 8 bases agree with TRBD2. The germline gives CDR1 SGHRS, CDR2 YFSETQ. The CDR3 spans 13 residues. The ends lost 3 bases at V and 2 bases at J; junction bases unmatched: 1. The CDR3 DNA sequence: TGCGCCAGCAGCTGGACTAGCACCTACGAGCAGTACTTC. Protein product: CASSWTSTYEQYF.

V and J are TRBV30 and TRBJ2-1; D might be TRBD2 (6 bases). Germline V CDR1 and CDR2: GTSNPN, SVGIG (reference sequence). This CDR3 is 18 amino acids long. The V and J ends lost 4 bases and 4 bases respectively, with 26 bases between them. CDR3 residues: CAWKGEGGADRSYNEQFF. The CDR3 DNA follows: TGTGCCTGGAAGGGTGAGGGAGGAGCAGATAGAAGTTACAATGAGCAGTTCTTC.

The chain is built from TRBV30 and TRBJ2-7; 7 nucleotides agree with TRBD1. CDR3 length equals 13 residues. Trimming cost V 3 bases and J 2 bases; bases outside gene matches: 4. From germline, CDR1 is GTSNPN and CDR2 SVGIG (reference sequence). The chain's CDR3 is CAWSRDRPYEQYF. The CDR3 DNA is TGTGCCTGGAGCAGGGACAGACCCTACGAGCAGTACTTC. The variable domain in full, completed from reference TRBV30 and TRBJ2-7, reads SQTIHQWPATLVQPVGSPLSLECTVEGTSNPNLYWYRQAAGRGLQLLFYSVGIGQISSEVPQNLSASRPQDRQFILSSKKLLLSDSGFYLCAWSRDRPYEQYFGPGTRLTVT.

In its sample, this clone was seen once. J is TRBJ2-5 and V is TRBV5-1, with 13 bases matching TRBD2. The CDR3 runs to 17 residues. From germline, CDR1 is SGHRS and CDR2 YFSETQ. V shed 4 bases and J 4 bases; nucleotides not matched to a gene: 10. The CDR3 region is CASSLGLAGVGRETQYF. The CDR3 DNA sequence: TGCGCCAGCAGCCTCGGACTAGCGGGAGTGGGACGAGAGACCCAGTACTTC.

This clone was seen only once. The rearrangement uses TRBV11-2 and TRBJ1-1; a possible D gene is TRBD1 (5 bases). Trimming stripped 5 bases from V and 5 bases from J, with 12 bases between. The CDR3 runs 13 residues. In germline, CDR1 is SGHAT, CDR2 FQNNGV. Here the CDR3 DNA reads TGTGCCAGCAGCCTTCTCAGGGTTACTGAAGCTTTCTTT. Amino acid sequence: CASSLLRVTEAFF. Supplemented by reference TRBV11-2 and TRBJ1-1, the full variable domain reads EAGVAQSPRYKIIEKRQSVAFWCNPISGHATLYWYQQILGQGPKLLIQFQNNGVVDDSQLPKDRFSAERLKGVDSTLKIQPAKLEDSAVYLCASSLLRVTEAFFGQGTRLTVV.

The V and J genes are TRBV11-2 and TRBJ2-1; perhaps TRBD2 as D (5 bases). The CDR3 is 15 residues long. CDR1 and CDR2 from the germline V gene are SGHAT and FQNNGV. V was cut by 1 base and J by 7 bases, with 14 bases left in between. As DNA, the CDR3 is TGTGCCAGCAGCTTAGGGCGGGTAGCGCGGAATGAGCAGTTCTTC. Translated: CASSLGRVARNEQFF.

CDR3: CASRSQGEKLFF. The CDR3 DNA reads TGTGCCAGCAGGTCACAGGGGGAAAAACTGTTTTTT. This chain uses TRBV2 with TRBJ1-4; 7 nucleotides agree with TRBD1. Per germline, CDR1 SNHLY and CDR2 FYNNEI. V trimming: 6 bases; J trimming: 8 bases; junction bases outside the gene matches: 3. This CDR3 spans 12 amino acids.

The chain joins TRBV14 to TRBJ2-3; TRBD1 or TRBD2 may be the D gene (5 bases each). Trimming cost V 2 bases and J 2 bases, with 20 bases left between them. This CDR3 is built from 18 residues. From germline, CDR1 is SGHDN and CDR2 FVKESK. The CDR3 reads CASSQIPGPILFTDTQYF. Here the CDR3 DNA reads TGTGCCAGCAGCCAAATACCGGGACCGATTCTATTCACAGATACGCAGTATTTT.